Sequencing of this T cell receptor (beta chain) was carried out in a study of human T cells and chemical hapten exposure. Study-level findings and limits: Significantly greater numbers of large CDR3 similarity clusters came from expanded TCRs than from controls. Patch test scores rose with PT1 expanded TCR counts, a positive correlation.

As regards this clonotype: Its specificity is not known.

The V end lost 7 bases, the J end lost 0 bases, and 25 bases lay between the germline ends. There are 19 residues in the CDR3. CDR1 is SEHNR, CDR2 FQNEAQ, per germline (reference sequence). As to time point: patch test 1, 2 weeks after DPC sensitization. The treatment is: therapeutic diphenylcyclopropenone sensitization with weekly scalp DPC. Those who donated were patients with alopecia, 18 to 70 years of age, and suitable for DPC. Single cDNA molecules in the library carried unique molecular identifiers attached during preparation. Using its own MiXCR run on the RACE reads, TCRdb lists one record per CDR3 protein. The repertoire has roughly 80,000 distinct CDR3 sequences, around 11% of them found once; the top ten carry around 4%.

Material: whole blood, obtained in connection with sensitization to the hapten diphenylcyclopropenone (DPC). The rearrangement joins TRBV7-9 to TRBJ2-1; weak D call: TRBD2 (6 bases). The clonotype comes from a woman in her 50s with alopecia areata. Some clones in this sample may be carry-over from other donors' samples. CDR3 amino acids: CASTGLLDLAESSYNEQFF. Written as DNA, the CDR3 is TGTGCCAGCACCGGACTATTAGACTTAGCGGAGAGCTCCTACAATGAGCAGTTCTTC. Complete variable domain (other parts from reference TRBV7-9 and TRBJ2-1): DTGVSQNPRHKITKRGQNVTFRCDPISEHNRLYWYRQTLGQGPEFLTYFQNEAQLEKSRLLSDRFSAERPKGSFSTLEIQRTEQGDSAMYLCASTGLLDLAESSYNEQFFGPGTRLTVL.